This TCR beta chain derives from a study of CD8 T cells in Susac syndrome. Turning to the study itself: Blood was drawn from patients with Susac syndrome. At that point, they were therapy-naive, on corticosteroids, or on intravenous immunoglobulin alone.

This CDR3 is built from 15 residues. Germline CDR1 LGHNA, CDR2 YSLEER. With 0 bases removed from V and 4 bases from J, the gap between germline ends came to 12 bases. Memory subsets were defined by CD27 and CD45RA staining for TEMRA sorting. In blood CD8+ and CD4+ T cells, TCR beta underwent sequencing. Sequencing was performed on total CD8+ cells as well as on sorted CD8+ TEMRA cells. RNA in amounts of roughly 0.45 to 1 ug was reverse transcribed with random hexamers. One entry per CDR3 protein, called by TCRdb with MiXCR from the immunoSEQ multiplex PCR reads. The sample has some 2,200 distinct CDR3 sequences, under 75% seen once.

The chain links TRBV4-3 to TRBJ2-5, with D uncertain. Input material: CD8+ TEMRA cells from PBMCs. The subset denotes: FACS-sorted terminally differentiated effector memory CD8+ T cells re-expressing CD45RA (CD8+ TEMRA). The receptor was derived from a human donor with Susac syndrome. The CDR3: CASSQDIGDGETQYF. CDR3 coding DNA: TGCGCCAGCAGCCAAGATATTGGGGATGGAGAGACCCAGTACTTC.